This TCR beta chain was observed in a study of early T cells in non-severe SARS-CoV-2 infection. In this sample, this clonotype turned up many times. TCRdb re-called the 5' RACE reads through MiXCR, storing one row per CDR3 protein. The sample consists of about 70,000 distinct CDR3 sequences, over 8% of them appearing once. Per germline, CDR1 SGHTA and CDR2 FQGNSA. This CDR3 has 14 amino acids. Trimming took off 3 bases at V and 1 base at J, with 6 bases between the two ends. The chain combines TRBV7-2 with TRBJ1-4; D is unresolved. The receptor's source is an adult who was a healthcare worker with PCR-confirmed SARS-CoV-2 infection or an uninfected control (not recorded which). This specimen consisted of whole blood, obtained at baseline. CDR3 sequence reads: CASSFTRTNEKLFF. The CDR3, as DNA: TGTGCCAGCAGCTTTACCCGAACTAATGAAAAACTGTTTTTT.